Below, 11 T cell receptor beta chains from the same sample are listed, as sequenced in a study of T cell clonality in common variable immunodeficiency. Clones were sequenced by immunoSEQ multiplex PCR, and TCRdb holds only the in-frame ones, with some missing. The sample contains roughly 42,000 clones, none of them singletons. For these receptors, no antigen is known. Study conclusions and caveats: Reportedly, TCR beta sequences from common variable immunodeficiency showed fewer deletions and N-nucleotide insertions.

The specimen sequenced was peripheral blood mononuclear cells. These receptor sequences come from a human donor with common variable immunodeficiency.

This clone was recorded many times. The read terminates 3 residues before the CDR3 end, so the remaining end is supplied by the germline J gene. This rearrangement joins TRBV18 to TRBJ1-1; 9 bases match TRBD1. Per the germline V gene, CDR1 is KGHSH and CDR2 is LQKENI. This CDR3 contains 16 residues. Partial CDR3 DNA: TGTGCCAGCTCACCCTGGGATCGGCGGGACAGGGAAGAA. The encoded protein is CASSPWDRRDREE. The entire CDR3 sequence reads CASSPWDRRDREEAFF.

The CDR3 sequence is CAFTQRGNEQFF. The DNA read from the CDR3 is TGTGCCTTCACACAACGGGGCAATGAG. The chain couples TRBV30 to TRBJ2-1; tentatively, D is TRBD2 (5 bases). Read coverage stops 3 residues before the CDR3 terminus; the germline J gene supplies the remainder. Germline CDR1 and CDR2: GTSNPN and SVGIG (reference sequence). The CDR3 is 12 residues long. V lost 7 bases and J lost 6, with 13 bases in between.

A note on this clone: The read ends 3 residues shy of where the CDR3 ends; the end is completed using the germline J gene. This chain connects TRBV18 to TRBJ2-6; 10 nucleotides align to TRBD2. The germline CDR1 and CDR2 sequences are KGHSH and LQKENI. The length of the CDR3 is 17 residues. Trimming cost V 6 bases and J 0 bases; bases outside gene matches: 5. The sequenced CDR3 bases are TGTGCCAGCTCGTTAGCGGGAGGTTCCTCTGGGGCCAACGTC. Amino acids: CASSLAGGSSGANV. In full, the CDR3 is CASSLAGGSSGANVLTF.

The table lists this clone with many counts. With the read ending 3 residues before the CDR3 end, the germline J gene is used to fill in that end. The genes are TRBV14 and TRBJ2-3, with 9 nucleotides matching TRBD2. The CDR3 is made up of 16 amino acids. With 4 bases clipped from V and 0 bases from J, the junction kept 5 bases outside the gene matches. Germline V gene data show CDR1 as SGHDN and CDR2 as FVKESK. The CDR3 DNA, read in part, is TGTGCCAGCAGCCCTTACCTAGCGGGAAGCACAGATACG. Protein product: CASSPYLAGSTDT. The CDR3 as a whole reads CASSPYLAGSTDTQYF.

This clone was picked up a small number of times. Sequencing ends 3 residues short of the CDR3 end; the germline J gene provides the rest. The V call is TRBV18, the J call TRBJ1-5; 7 nucleotides agree with TRBD1. Germline V gene lookup returns CDR1 KGHSH and CDR2 LQKENI. This CDR3 contains 15 residues. V shed 3 bases and J 9 bases; nucleotides not matched to a gene: 11. The CDR3 bases that were read are TGTGCCAGCTCACCTCGGGTTGACAGGGAAACGCCC. Translating it yields CASSPRVDRETP. The entire CDR3 protein is CASSPRVDRETPQHF. Based on the CDR3 plus reference TRBV18 and TRBJ1-5, the full variable domain is NAGVMQNPRHLVRRRGQEARLRCSPMKGHSHVYWYRQLPEEGLKFMVYLQKENIIDESGMPKERFSAEFPKEGPSILRIQQVVRGDSAAYFCASSPRVDRETPQHFGDGTRLSIL.

This clone appeared many times. The CDR3 goes on 3 residues after the read ends, and that part is filled in from the germline J gene. The chain is built from TRBV18 and TRBJ2-5, with D perhaps TRBD2 (5 bases). The CDR3 covers 17 residues. The germline CDR1 and CDR2 sequences are KGHSH and LQKENI. The V and J ends lost 0 bases and 1 base respectively, with 15 bases between them. CDR3 region: CASSPPETGRLQETQYF. CDR3 DNA, as far as it was read: TGTGCCAGCTCACCACCGGAGACGGGGAGACTCCAAGAGACC.

Comments on this clone: The read ends 3 residues shy of where the CDR3 ends; the end is completed using the germline J gene. This sequence joins TRBV7-3 and TRBJ2-2; 8 bases match TRBD2. The CDR3 spans 16 residues. Germline values: CDR1 SGHTA, CDR2 FQGTGA. Unmatched junction bases numbered 12, after V lost 4 bases and J lost 8 bases. Incomplete CDR3 DNA: TGTGCCAGCAGCTCCCTAGCGGGTCAAAGGTTAGGGGAG. Its protein is CASSSLAGQRLGE. In full, the CDR3 reads CASSSLAGQRLGELFF.

Ten or more counts support this clone. The read ends 3 residues early relative to the CDR3; the germline J gene fills the gap. The chain combines TRBV6-4 with TRBJ2-1, with 13 bases lining up with TRBD2. Per germline, CDR1 MRHNA and CDR2 SNTAGT. With 2 bases clipped from V and 6 bases from J, the junction kept 4 bases outside the gene matches. The CDR3 loop spans 16 amino acids. This CDR3 reads CASSDQTSGRPNEQFF. CDR3 DNA (partial): TGTGCCAGCAGTGACCAGACTAGCGGGAGGCCCAATGAG.

This clone came up a few times. Partial CDR3 DNA: TGTGCCAGCAGCCCCGACAGTTTTGACTATGGC. Its translation: CASSPDSFDYG. The entire CDR3 is CASSPDSFDYGYTF. The gene calls are TRBV7-2 and TRBJ1-2, with D maybe TRBD1 (5 bases). The observed sequence ends 3 residues before the CDR3 terminus, with the missing tail filled in from the germline J gene. Trimming took 5 bases from V and 3 from J, leaving 13 bases between them. The CDR3 spans 14 residues. CDR1 is SGHTA and CDR2 is FQGNSA in the germline V gene.

The sample holds many counts of this clone. The CDR3 is cut off 3 residues early in the read; its end comes from the germline J gene. The rearrangement joins TRBV30 to TRBJ1-1, with no clear D. This CDR3 is 11 amino acids long. Germline lookup yields CDR1 GTSNPN and CDR2 SVGIG (reference sequence). Partial CDR3 DNA: TGTGCCTGGAGTCTAGCCATCGAA. It encodes CAWSLAIE. The whole CDR3 region reads CAWSLAIEAFF. Drawing the rest from reference TRBV30 and TRBJ1-1, the complete variable domain is SQTIHQWPATLVQPVGSPLSLECTVEGTSNPNLYWYRQAAGRGLQLLFYSVGIGQISSEVPQNLSASRPQDRQFILSSKKLLLSDSGFYLCAWSLAIEAFFGQGTRLTVV.

In this sample, this clone turned up many times. Other DNA sequences from this sample encode an identical CDR3 as well. The CDR3 bases that were read are TGTGCCAGCAGCTCGCAGGGGGTAACTGAA. Its translation: CASSSQGVTE. The CDR3 reads in full as CASSSQGVTEAFF. V gene TRBV7-6 combines with J gene TRBJ1-1, with 7 bases identical to TRBD1. The read ends 3 residues before the CDR3 terminus; that terminus is restored from the germline J gene. The CDR3 length is 13 residues. The germline CDR1 and CDR2 sequences are SGHVS and FNYEAQ. After removal of 4 bases from V and 5 bases from J, the junction contained 4 bases not matched to a gene.